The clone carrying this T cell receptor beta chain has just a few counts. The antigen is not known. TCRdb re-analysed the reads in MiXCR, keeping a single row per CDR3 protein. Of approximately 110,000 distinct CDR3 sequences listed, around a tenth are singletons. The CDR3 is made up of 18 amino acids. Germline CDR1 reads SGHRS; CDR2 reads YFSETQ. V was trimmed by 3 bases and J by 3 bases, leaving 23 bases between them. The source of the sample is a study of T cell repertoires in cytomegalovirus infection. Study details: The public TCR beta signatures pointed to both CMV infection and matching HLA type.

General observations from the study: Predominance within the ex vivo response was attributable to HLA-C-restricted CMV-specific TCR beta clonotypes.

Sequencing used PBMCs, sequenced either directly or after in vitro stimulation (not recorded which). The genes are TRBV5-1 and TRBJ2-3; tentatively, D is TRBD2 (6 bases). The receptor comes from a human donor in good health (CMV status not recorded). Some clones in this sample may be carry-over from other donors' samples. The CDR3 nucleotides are TGCGCCAGCAGCTCCCTGGGTGTGGGCCGGGAGAAGACAGATACGCAGTATTTT. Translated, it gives CASSSLGVGREKTDTQYF.